The 27 T cell receptor beta chains presented below share a single source sample, sequenced in a study of shared clonotypes between healthy human individuals. Here immunoSEQ multiplex PCR was the method, and the copy in TCRdb shows in-frame clones only, minus some. Among approximately 2.4 million clones listed, approximately 95% were seen once. The sample was naive CD4+ T cells sorted from blood. Subset defined: CD45RA+ positively selected. The receptor set was obtained from a man aged 18 to 30 in good health.

This chain links TRBV6-1 with TRBJ2-7; 9 nucleotides line up with TRBD1. The CDR3 is 13 residues long. V gave up 11 bases and J gave up 2 bases; unmatched junction bases: 7. Germline values: CDR1 MNHNS, CDR2 SASEGT. CDR3 region: CAGKDRGTYEQYF. CDR3 bases: TGTGCCGGAAAGGACAGGGGAACCTACGAGCAGTACTTC.

This clone was picked up a small number of times. Additional DNA sequences in this sample encode the identical CDR3. The J gene is TRBJ2-5, the V gene TRBV7-9; D gene uncertain. This CDR3 comprises 11 residues. The V gene's germline CDR1 is SEHNR and CDR2 FQNEAQ (reference sequence). V dropped 5 bases and J dropped 4 bases, with 5 bases sitting between them. The CDR3: CASSQGETQYF. DNA for the CDR3: TGTGCCAGCAGCCAAGGAGAGACCCAGTACTTC.

This clone was recorded once. Other DNA sequences from this sample encode an identical CDR3 as well. The chain has TRBV18 and TRBJ2-5, with 12 positions matching TRBD2. This CDR3 contains 16 residues. Germline V gene lookup returns CDR1 KGHSH and CDR2 LQKENI. V shed 0 bases, J shed 4 bases, and the junction held 3 bases outside the gene matches. In DNA, the CDR3 is TGTGCCAGCTCACCACCGGGACTAGCGGGCGGAGAGACCCAGTACTTC. Residues: CASSPPGLAGGETQYF.

The chain links TRBV5-6 to TRBJ2-4, with a tentative D call TRBD1 (6 bases). V was shortened by 4 bases and J by 1 base, with 12 bases between the two germline ends. The CDR3 totals 15 residues. In germline, CDR1 is SGHDT, CDR2 YYEEEE. DNA of the CDR3: TGTGCCAGCAGCGCTACAGGGCTGGCCAAAAACATTCAGTACTTC. This codes for CASSATGLAKNIQYF.

The chain joins TRBV10-3 to TRBJ1-1, with D possibly TRBD1 on 5 matching bases. The V and J ends lost 6 bases and 1 base respectively, with 9 bases between them. Germline V lookup: CDR1 ENHRY, CDR2 SYGVKD. The CDR3 has 13 residues. The CDR3 protein is CAIRRDGNTEAFF. The CDR3 coding sequence is TGTGCCATCAGACGGGACGGGAACACTGAAGCTTTCTTT.

In nucleotides, the CDR3 is TGTGCCTGGAGCGCATCCGGGACAGGGAGGTACGGGGAGCTGTTTTTT. Its protein product is CAWSASGTGRYGELFF. The chain combines TRBV30 with TRBJ2-2; 9 bases line up with TRBD1. CDR1 and CDR2 from the germline V gene are GTSNPN and SVGIG (reference sequence). With 3 bases clipped from V and 7 bases from J, the junction kept 12 bases outside the gene matches. This CDR3 has 16 residues.

This chain links TRBV29-1 with TRBJ1-6; the match to TRBD1 covers 9 bases. V gave up 2 bases and J gave up 8 bases; unmatched junction bases: 13. Germline CDR1 reads SQVTM; CDR2 reads ANQGSEA. The CDR3 length is 17 residues. CDR3 loop: CSVEWGQGIIRDSPLHF. For the CDR3, the DNA is TGCAGCGTTGAATGGGGACAGGGAATTATTCGGGATTCACCCCTCCACTTT.

The rearrangement uses TRBV7-8 and TRBJ1-2; TRBD1 matches 11 bases. From germline, CDR1 is SGHVS and CDR2 FQNEAQ. The CDR3 extends over 17 amino acids. V trimming: 5 bases; J trimming: 2 bases; junction bases outside the gene matches: 10. The CDR3 sequence is CASSGRDRGVGNYGYTF. Written as DNA, the CDR3 is TGTGCCAGCAGCGGCCGGGACAGGGGGGTCGGAAACTATGGCTACACCTTC.

The chain employs TRBV18 and TRBJ1-2; D is ambiguous. The CDR3 runs to 15 residues. Germline values: CDR1 KGHSH, CDR2 LQKENI. V lost 3 bases, J lost 5 bases, and 16 bases lay in between. In nucleotides, the CDR3 is TGTGCCAGCTCACCTCGGGCTCTAGGGTTGTATGGCTACACCTTC. It translates to CASSPRALGLYGYTF.

This clone was seen a single time. The V and J genes are TRBV15 and TRBJ2-5; the match to TRBD1 covers 8 bases. This CDR3 has 15 amino acids. Germline trimming cut 3 bases from V and 1 base from J; bases unmatched to any gene: 4. Germline CDR1 LNHNV, CDR2 YYDKDF (reference sequence). This CDR3 reads CATSRKTGGQETQYF. The CDR3 DNA sequence: TGTGCCACCAGCAGGAAAACAGGGGGCCAAGAGACCCAGTACTTC.

V gene TRBV28 combines with J gene TRBJ1-1; 11 nucleotides line up with TRBD1. CDR1 is MDHEN and CDR2 is SYDVKM in the germline V gene. V was clipped by 6 bases and J by 3 bases; unmatched bases: 9. There are 16 residues in the CDR3. The CDR3 sequence is CASRSGQGAKDTEAFF. CDR3 coding DNA: TGTGCCAGCAGATCAGGACAGGGGGCAAAGGACACTGAAGCTTTCTTT.

The chain joins TRBV4-1 to TRBJ1-1; D uncertain. V was cut by 6 bases and J by 1 base, with 9 bases left in between. This CDR3 has 13 residues. Germline loops: CDR1 MGHRA, CDR2 YSYEKL. DNA of the CDR3: TGCGCCAGCAGACAGAAAACGAACACTGAAGCTTTCTTT. Protein: CASRQKTNTEAFF.

CDR3 amino acids: CASSEGLGVAGELFF. The CDR3 nucleotides read TGTGCCAGCAGTGAAGGATTGGGGGTAGCCGGGGAGCTGTTTTTT. The V and J genes are TRBV25-1 and TRBJ2-2; D may be TRBD1 or TRBD2 (5 bases each). CDR1 MGHDK and CDR2 SYGVNS come from the germline V gene. The CDR3 contains 15 residues. The V and J ends lost 2 bases and 6 bases respectively, with 13 bases between them. Full variable domain (missing parts from reference TRBV25-1 and TRBJ2-2): EADIYQTPRYLVIGTGKKITLECSQTMGHDKMYWYQQDPGMELHLIHYSYGVNSTEKGDLSSESTVSRIRTEHFPLTLESARPSHTSQYLCASSEGLGVAGELFFGEGSRLTVL.

V is TRBV9 and J is TRBJ2-3, with 9 nucleotides matching TRBD2. V lost 0 bases, J lost 4 bases, and 9 bases stayed unmatched. This CDR3 region has 17 residues. CDR1 and CDR2 from the germline V gene are SGDLS and YYNGEE. CDR3 region: CASSVAPLAGTPDTQYF. DNA of the CDR3: TGTGCCAGCAGCGTAGCCCCCCTAGCGGGGACCCCAGATACGCAGTATTTT.

As concerns this clone: Other nucleotide sequences in the sample specify the same CDR3. The rearrangement links TRBV18 to TRBJ1-1; tentatively, D is TRBD1 (5 bases). Trimming took off 6 bases at V and 1 base at J, with 9 bases between the two ends. Germline CDR1 KGHSH, CDR2 LQKENI. The CDR3 spans 13 residues. The CDR3 sequence is CASSLDRNTEAFF. Written as DNA, the CDR3 is TGTGCCAGCTCCCTCGACAGGAACACTGAAGCTTTCTTT.

For this clone: Germline is not matched at one junction end, which may reflect a read error. The chain couples TRBV9 to TRBJ2-3, with 9 bases fitting TRBD2. The CDR3 is 15 residues long. Germline V gene sequence: CDR1 SGDLS, CDR2 YYNGEE. The CDR3: CAGSVASGTTDTQYF. CDR3 bases: TGTGCCGGCAGCGTAGCTAGCGGGACCACAGATACGCAGTATTTT. Filled out from reference TRBV9 and TRBJ2-3, the complete variable domain reads DSGVTQTPKHLITATGQRVTLRCSPRSGDLSVYWYQQSLDQGLQFLIQYYNGEERAKGNILERFSAQQFPDLHSELNLSSLELGDSALYFCAGSVASGTTDTQYFGPGTRLTVL.

The rearrangement joins TRBV6-1 to TRBJ2-5; 8 positions match TRBD2. The CDR3 covers 15 residues. The germline CDR1 and CDR2 sequences are MNHNS and SASEGT. Trimming at V came to 4 bases and at J to 5 bases, leaving 9 bases not matched to a gene. Here the CDR3 reads CASSVWTSPQETQYF. Here the CDR3 DNA reads TGTGCCAGCAGTGTTTGGACTAGCCCCCAGGAGACCCAGTACTTC.

V and J are TRBV15 and TRBJ1-4; 9 bases fit TRBD1. This CDR3 contains 17 residues. The ends lost 1 base at V and 6 bases at J; junction bases unmatched: 9. Germline loops: CDR1 LNHNV, CDR2 YYDKDF (reference sequence). CDR3 loop: CATSRGTGARGDEKLFF. CDR3 DNA: TGTGCCACCAGCAGAGGGACAGGGGCGCGGGGGGATGAAAAACTGTTTTTT. The variable domain in full, with the rest retrieved from reference TRBV15 and TRBJ1-4, is DAMVIQNPRYQVTQFGKPVTLSCSQTLNHNVMYWYQQKSSQAPKLLFHYYDKDFNNEADTPDNFQSRRPNTSFCFLDIRSPGLGDTAMYLCATSRGTGARGDEKLFFGSGTQLSVL.

Note on this clone: Distinct nucleotide sequences in the sample also encode this CDR3. The chain couples TRBV18 to TRBJ1-1; D might be TRBD1 (5 bases). Germline V gene data show CDR1 as KGHSH and CDR2 as LQKENI. The CDR3 extends over 12 amino acids. V dropped 3 bases and J dropped 7 bases, with 9 bases sitting between them. For the CDR3, the DNA is TGTGCCAGCTCACCCCTTGGGGGTGAAGCTTTCTTT. This encodes CASSPLGGEAFF.

V and J are TRBV18 and TRBJ2-3, with TRBD1 matching 7 bases. This CDR3 has 16 residues. The germline V gene encodes CDR1 KGHSH and CDR2 LQKENI. Germline trimming cut 4 bases from V and 0 bases from J; bases unmatched to any gene: 7. The CDR3 is CASSLKGASSTDTQYF. CDR3 DNA: TGTGCCAGCTCACTAAAGGGGGCCTCTAGCACAGATACGCAGTATTTT.

This chain joins TRBV30 and TRBJ2-1, with a possible D match to TRBD2 (5 bases). This CDR3 has 13 amino acids. The V gene's germline CDR1 is GTSNPN and CDR2 SVGIG (reference sequence). The V and J ends lost 8 bases and 0 bases respectively, with 11 bases between them. Here the CDR3 reads CAISVSSYNEQFF. Written as DNA, the CDR3 is TGTGCCATTAGCGTGAGCTCCTACAATGAGCAGTTCTTC. Full variable domain (outside the CDR3, taken from reference TRBV30 and TRBJ2-1): SQTIHQWPATLVQPVGSPLSLECTVEGTSNPNLYWYRQAAGRGLQLLFYSVGIGQISSEVPQNLSASRPQDRQFILSSKKLLLSDSGFYLCAISVSSYNEQFFGPGTRLTVL.

This chain links TRBV7-9 with TRBJ2-1, with D possibly TRBD2 on 6 matching bases. Germline V gives CDR1 SEHNR, CDR2 FQNEAQ (reference sequence). This CDR3 spans 14 amino acids. With 5 bases removed from V and 5 bases from J, the gap between germline ends came to 13 bases. CDR3 residues: CASSKLAGNNEQFF. The CDR3 DNA follows: TGTGCCAGCAGCAAACTAGCAGGGAACAATGAGCAGTTCTTC.

The V gene is TRBV19, the J gene TRBJ1-2, with 8 bases that match TRBD1. The CDR3 is made up of 15 amino acids. The junction had 8 bases not matched to a gene; V was cut back by 4 bases and J by 4 bases. Germline V lookup: CDR1 LNHDA, CDR2 SQIVND (reference sequence). The CDR3 region is CASSTGDRSLYGYTF. In DNA, the CDR3 is TGTGCCAGTAGTACCGGGGACAGGAGCCTCTATGGCTACACCTTC.

The gene calls are TRBV5-4 and TRBJ2-7, with TRBD2 matching 7 bases. This CDR3 is 14 amino acids long. With 2 bases clipped from V and 4 bases from J, the junction kept 6 bases outside the gene matches. Germline-derived CDR1 and CDR2 are SGHNT and YYREEE (reference sequence). The CDR3 is CASSLGRELYEQYF. CDR3 DNA sequence: TGTGCCAGCAGCTTAGGGCGGGAGTTGTACGAGCAGTACTTC.

The genes are TRBV10-3 and TRBJ2-1, with a weak D call TRBD2 (6 bases). The V end lost 6 bases, the J end lost 3 bases, and 15 bases lay between the germline ends. The CDR3 consists of 15 residues. Germline V lookup: CDR1 ENHRY, CDR2 SYGVKD. CDR3 in DNA: TGTGCCATCAGGGGGGGTAGCGGAAACTACAATGAGCAGTTCTTC. Its translation is CAIRGGSGNYNEQFF.

V and J are TRBV5-1 and TRBJ2-1; tentatively, D is TRBD1 or TRBD2 (6 bases each). V was pared by 2 bases and J by 10 bases, with 22 bases between. The CDR3 length is 16 residues. Looked up from germline, CDR1 is SGHRS and CDR2 is YFSETQ. CDR3 amino acids: CASSLSPGATVGEQFF. DNA of the CDR3: TGCGCCAGCAGCTTATCCCCGGGGGCAACCGTAGGGGAGCAGTTCTTC.

J is TRBJ1-2 and V is TRBV5-1; D is perhaps TRBD1 (6 bases). V was pared by 4 bases and J by 7 bases, with 17 bases between. Germline-derived CDR1 and CDR2 are SGHRS and YFSETQ. The CDR3 consists of 14 residues. CDR3: CASSVDGTNPGYTF. Written as DNA, the CDR3 is TGCGCCAGCAGCGTAGACGGGACAAATCCTGGCTACACCTTC.